A selection of T cell receptor beta chains follows, all from one sample in a study of technical replicates of blood from a few donors. TCRdb's copy holds only in-frame clones and misses some; the assay was immunoSEQ multiplex PCR. The sample has around 84,000 clones; nearly 98% are singletons. The sequencing input was T cells isolated from PBMCs. Source of these receptors: a human donor in good health. The CDR3 runs from the conserved cysteine through the conserved F or W. The order of the fields is J gene, D gene, V gene, clone size, CDR3 protein, CDR3 DNA. D genes are given only for firm matches. Clone size is shown for a subset of rows, as once, few, many or a class of expanded clone.

>TRBJ1-2|TRBD1|TRBV4-1|.
CASSPLRDSGYTF
TGCGCCAGCAGCCCCCTCCGGGACAGCGGCTACACCTTC
>TRBJ2-7|.|TRBV15|.
CATSRWAVNYEQYF
TGTGCCACCAGCAGGTGGGCAGTGAACTACGAGCAGTACTTC
>TRBJ2-1|TRBD2|TRBV4-2|.
CASSPRGGSSYNEQFF
TGTGCCAGCAGCCCTCGGGGCGGGAGCTCCTACAATGAGCAGTTCTTC
>TRBJ2-5|.|TRBV6-5|.
CASSYSAQETQYF
TGTGCCAGCAGTTACTCGGCCCAAGAGACCCAGTACTTC
>TRBJ1-3|.|TRBV7-9|.
CASSLAHSGNTIYF
TGTGCCAGCAGCTTAGCACACTCTGGAAACACCATATATTTT
>TRBJ1-4|.|TRBV5-5|.
CASSFYSEKLFF
TGTGCCAGCAGCTTTTACAGCGAAAAACTGTTTTTT
>TRBJ1-2|.|TRBV6-1|once
CASSGPGSTYGYTF
TGTGCCAGCAGCGGACCCGGGAGTACCTATGGCTACACCTTC
>TRBJ1-1|.|TRBV4-1|.
CASSQELRGNTEAFF
TGCGCCAGCAGCCAAGAGCTTCGGGGGAACACTGAAGCTTTCTTT
>TRBJ1-5|TRBD1|TRBV28|.
CASSSGQGDQPQHF
TGTGCCAGCAGTTCGGGACAGGGGGATCAGCCCCAGCATTTT
>TRBJ1-2|.|TRBV30|.
CVLQGRGYTF
TGTGTCCTACAGGGACGTGGCTACACCTTC
>TRBJ2-1|TRBD1|TRBV10-2|.
CASSHPGQGNYNEQFF
TGCGCCAGCAGTCACCCGGGACAGGGAAATTACAATGAGCAGTTCTTC
>TRBJ1-1|.|TRBV7-3|.
CASSLIRRGKNTEAFF
TGTGCCAGCAGCTTAATTCGTCGAGGGAAAAACACTGAAGCTTTCTTT
>TRBJ1-4|.|TRBV5-5|.
CASRTKAGVDEKLFF
TGTGCCAGCAGAACTAAAGCAGGGGTAGATGAAAAACTGTTTTTT
>TRBJ1-5|.|TRBV11-2|.
CASSLFLRQPQHF
TGTGCCAGCAGCTTATTTCTTCGTCAGCCCCAGCATTTT
>TRBJ1-2|TRBD1|TRBV18|.
CASSGTGTYGYTF
TGTGCCAGCTCCGGGACAGGGACCTATGGCTACACCTTC
>TRBJ2-7|TRBD2|TRBV6-1|.
CASSEVGRASDYEQYF
TGTGCCAGCAGCGAAGTCGGGAGGGCCTCCGACTACGAGCAGTACTTC
>TRBJ1-5|TRBD1|TRBV7-9|.
CASSRTGGVNQPQHF
TGTGCCAGCAGCCGGACAGGGGGAGTCAATCAGCCCCAGCATTTT
>TRBJ2-1|TRBD2|TRBV25-1|.
CASRSTPGLAYSYEQFF
TGTGCCAGCAGGTCTACTCCGGGACTAGCGTATAGTTATGAGCAGTTCTTC
>TRBJ1-1|.|TRBV7-9|.
CASSWSYTEAFF
TGTGCCAGCAGCTGGAGCTACACTGAAGCTTTCTTT
>TRBJ2-7|.|TRBV30|.
CAWRTSYEQYF
TGTGCCTGGAGGACAAGCTACGAGCAGTACTTC
>TRBJ2-7|TRBD2|TRBV27|.
CASSLTGGRFYEQYF
TGTGCCAGCAGTTTAACGGGAGGCCGCTTCTACGAGCAGTACTTC
>TRBJ1-2|.|TRBV5-1|.
CASSQGHTIYGYTF
TGCGCCAGCAGTCAGGGACATACGATCTATGGCTACACCTTC
>TRBJ1-2|TRBD1|TRBV5-5|.
CASSFQGVNYGYTF
TGTGCCAGCAGCTTTCAGGGGGTTAACTATGGCTACACCTTC
>TRBJ2-7|.|TRBV7-9|.
CASSFLNEQYF
TGTGCCAGCAGCTTCCTTAACGAGCAGTACTTC
>TRBJ1-4|TRBD1|TRBV4-1|.
CASSQDVDRVGEKLFF
TGCGCCAGCAGCCAAGATGTGGACAGGGTTGGTGAAAAACTGTTTTTT
>TRBJ1-1|.|TRBV7-9|.
CASSFVDTPIGAFF
TGTGCCAGCAGCTTTGTAGACACCCCGATCGGAGCTTTCTTT
>TRBJ1-1|TRBD1|TRBV11-2|.
CASSSLRDRGAEAFF
TGTGCCAGCAGCTCCCTCCGGGACAGGGGCGCTGAAGCTTTCTTT
>TRBJ2-3|TRBD2|TRBV2|.
CASSPTSPSTDTQYF
TGTGCCAGCAGTCCGACTAGCCCCAGCACAGATACGCAGTATTTT
>TRBJ2-1|TRBD2|TRBV5-1|.
CASNPGTSNNEQFF
TGCGCCAGCAACCCCGGGACTAGCAACAATGAGCAGTTCTTC
>TRBJ2-1|.|TRBV7-9|.
CASSLMGNLGTQFF
TGTGCCAGCAGCTTAATGGGCAATCTCGGGACTCAGTTCTTC
>TRBJ2-7|.|TRBV6-1|.
CASRPFTLQYF
TGTGCCAGCAGACCCTTTACTCTGCAGTACTTC
>TRBJ2-7|.|TRBV19|.
CASSIGGSYEQYF
TGTGCCAGTAGTATCGGAGGCTCCTACGAGCAGTACTTC
>TRBJ2-1|TRBD2|TRBV10-3|once
CAISPLLSGSSYNEQFF
TGTGCCATCAGTCCCCTCCTTAGCGGGAGCTCCTACAATGAGCAGTTCTTC